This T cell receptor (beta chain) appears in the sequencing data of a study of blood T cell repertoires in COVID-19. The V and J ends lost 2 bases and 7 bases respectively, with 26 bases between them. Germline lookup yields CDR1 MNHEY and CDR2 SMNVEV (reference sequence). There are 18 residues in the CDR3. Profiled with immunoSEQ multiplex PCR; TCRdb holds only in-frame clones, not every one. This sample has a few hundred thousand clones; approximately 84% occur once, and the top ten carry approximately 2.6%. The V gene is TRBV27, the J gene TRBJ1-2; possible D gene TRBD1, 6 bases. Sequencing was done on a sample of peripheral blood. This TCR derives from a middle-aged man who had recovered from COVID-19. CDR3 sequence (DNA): TGTGCCAGCAGTTTACGGCTCATTGCGGGGGGCAGTACGGGTGGCTACACCTTC. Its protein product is CASSLRLIAGGSTGGYTF.